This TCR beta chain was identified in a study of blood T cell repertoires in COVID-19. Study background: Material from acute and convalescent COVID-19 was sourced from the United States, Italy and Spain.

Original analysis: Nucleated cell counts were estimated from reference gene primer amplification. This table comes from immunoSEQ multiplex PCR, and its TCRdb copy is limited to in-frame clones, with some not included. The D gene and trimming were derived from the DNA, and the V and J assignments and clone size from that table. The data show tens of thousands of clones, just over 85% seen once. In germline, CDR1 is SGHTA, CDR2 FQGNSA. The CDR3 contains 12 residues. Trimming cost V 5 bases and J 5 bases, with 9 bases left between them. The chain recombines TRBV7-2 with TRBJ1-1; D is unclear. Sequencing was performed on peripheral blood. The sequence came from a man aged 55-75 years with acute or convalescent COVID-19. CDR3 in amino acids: CASSHMRTEAFF. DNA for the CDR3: TGTGCCAGCAGCCACATGAGGACTGAAGCTTTCTTT.